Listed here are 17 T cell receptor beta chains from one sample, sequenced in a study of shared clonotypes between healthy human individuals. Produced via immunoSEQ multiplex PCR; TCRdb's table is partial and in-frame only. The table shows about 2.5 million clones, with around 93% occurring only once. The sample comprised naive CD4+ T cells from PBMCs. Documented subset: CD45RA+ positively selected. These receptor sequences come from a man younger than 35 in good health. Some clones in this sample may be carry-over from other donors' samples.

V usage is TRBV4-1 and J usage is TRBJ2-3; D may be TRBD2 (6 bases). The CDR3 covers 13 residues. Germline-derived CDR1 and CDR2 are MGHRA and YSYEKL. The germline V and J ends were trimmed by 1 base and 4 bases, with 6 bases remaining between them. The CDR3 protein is CASSQGEADTQYF. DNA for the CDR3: TGCGCCAGCAGCCAAGGGGAGGCAGATACGCAGTATTTT.

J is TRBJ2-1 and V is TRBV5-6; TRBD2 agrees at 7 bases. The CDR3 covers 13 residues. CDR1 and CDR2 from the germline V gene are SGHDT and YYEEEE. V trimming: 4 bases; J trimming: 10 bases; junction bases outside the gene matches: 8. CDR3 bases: TGTGCCAGCAGCAAAAGACTAGCTAAGGAGCAGTTCTTC. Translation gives CASSKRLAKEQFF.

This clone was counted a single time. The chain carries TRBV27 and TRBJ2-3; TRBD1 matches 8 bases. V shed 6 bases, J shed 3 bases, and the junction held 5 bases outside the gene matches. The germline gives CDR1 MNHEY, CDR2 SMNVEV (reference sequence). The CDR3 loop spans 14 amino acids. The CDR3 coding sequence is TGTGCCAGCAGCCGGACAGGGAAAACAGATACGCAGTATTTT. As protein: CASSRTGKTDTQYF.

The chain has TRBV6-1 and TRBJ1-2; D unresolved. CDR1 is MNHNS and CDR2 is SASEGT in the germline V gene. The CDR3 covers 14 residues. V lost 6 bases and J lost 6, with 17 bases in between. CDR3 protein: CASSDGLFRDGYTF. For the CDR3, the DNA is TGTGCCAGCAGCGATGGGCTCTTTAGGGATGGCTACACCTTC.

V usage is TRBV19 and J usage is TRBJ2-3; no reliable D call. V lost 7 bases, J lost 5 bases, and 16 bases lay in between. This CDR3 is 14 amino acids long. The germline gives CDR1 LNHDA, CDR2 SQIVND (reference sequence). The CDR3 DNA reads TGTGCCAGTACTCGGAGTAGCTTTGGAGATACGCAGTATTTT. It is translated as CASTRSSFGDTQYF.

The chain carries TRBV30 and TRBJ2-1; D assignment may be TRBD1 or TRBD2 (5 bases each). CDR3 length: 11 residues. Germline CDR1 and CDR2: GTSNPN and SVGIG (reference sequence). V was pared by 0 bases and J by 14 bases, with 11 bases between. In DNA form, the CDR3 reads TGTGCCTGGAGTGTATCAGTGGGGGAGTTCTTC. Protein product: CAWSVSVGEFF.

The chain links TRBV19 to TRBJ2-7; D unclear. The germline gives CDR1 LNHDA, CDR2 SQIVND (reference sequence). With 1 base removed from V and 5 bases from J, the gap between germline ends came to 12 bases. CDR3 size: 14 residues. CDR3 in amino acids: CASSIGRQFHEQYF. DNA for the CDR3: TGTGCCAGTAGTATAGGGAGACAATTCCACGAGCAGTACTTC.

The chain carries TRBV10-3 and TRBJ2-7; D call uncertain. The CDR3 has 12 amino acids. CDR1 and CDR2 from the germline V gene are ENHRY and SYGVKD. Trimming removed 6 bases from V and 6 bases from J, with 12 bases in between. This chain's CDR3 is CAISRVSGEQYF. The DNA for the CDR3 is TGTGCCATCAGCCGAGTTAGTGGCGAGCAGTACTTC.

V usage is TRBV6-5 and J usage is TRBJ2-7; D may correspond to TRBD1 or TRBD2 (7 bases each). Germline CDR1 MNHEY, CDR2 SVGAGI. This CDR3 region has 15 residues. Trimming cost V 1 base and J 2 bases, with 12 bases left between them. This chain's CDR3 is CASSYLQGGAYEQYF. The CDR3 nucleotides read TGTGCCAGCAGTTACTTGCAGGGGGGGGCCTACGAGCAGTACTTC.

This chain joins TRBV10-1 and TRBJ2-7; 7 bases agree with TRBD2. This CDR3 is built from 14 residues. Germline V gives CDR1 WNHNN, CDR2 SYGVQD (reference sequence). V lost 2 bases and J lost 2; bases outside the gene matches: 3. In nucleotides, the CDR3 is TGCGCCAGCAGTGAGGCTAGCGGACCCTACGAGCAGTACTTC. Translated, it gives CASSEASGPYEQYF.

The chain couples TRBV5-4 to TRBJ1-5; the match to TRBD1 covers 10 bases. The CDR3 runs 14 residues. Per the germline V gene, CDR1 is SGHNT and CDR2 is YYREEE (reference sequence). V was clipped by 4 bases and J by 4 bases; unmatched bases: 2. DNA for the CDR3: TGTGCCAGCAGCGTGGGACAGGGGAATCAGCCCCAGCATTTT. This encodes CASSVGQGNQPQHF.

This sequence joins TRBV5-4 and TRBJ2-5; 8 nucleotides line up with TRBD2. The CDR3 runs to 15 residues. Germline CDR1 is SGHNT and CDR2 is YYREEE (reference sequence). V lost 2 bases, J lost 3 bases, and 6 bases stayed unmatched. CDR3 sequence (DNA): TGTGCCAGCAGCTTCGGGGGGGGGCTAGAAGAGACCCAGTACTTC. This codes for CASSFGGGLEETQYF.

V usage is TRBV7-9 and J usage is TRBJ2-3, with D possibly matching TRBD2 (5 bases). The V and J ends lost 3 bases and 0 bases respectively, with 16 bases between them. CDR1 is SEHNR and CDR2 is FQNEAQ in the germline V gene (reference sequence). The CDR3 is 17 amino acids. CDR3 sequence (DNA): TGTGCCAGCAGCTTTATTACCGCTAGACTAAGCACAGATACGCAGTATTTT. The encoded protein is CASSFITARLSTDTQYF.

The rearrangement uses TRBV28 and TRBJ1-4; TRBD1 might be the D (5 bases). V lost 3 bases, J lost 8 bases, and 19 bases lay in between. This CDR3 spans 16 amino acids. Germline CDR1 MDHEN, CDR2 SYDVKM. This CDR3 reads CASSLASLTAEEKLFF. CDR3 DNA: TGTGCCAGCAGTTTGGCTTCCCTGACAGCAGAGGAAAAACTGTTTTTT.

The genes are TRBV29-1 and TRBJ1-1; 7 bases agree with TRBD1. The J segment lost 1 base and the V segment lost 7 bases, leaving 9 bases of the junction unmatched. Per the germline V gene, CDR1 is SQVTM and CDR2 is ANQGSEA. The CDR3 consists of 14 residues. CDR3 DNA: TGCAGCGCCGATTACCGGGACAGGAACACTGAAGCTTTCTTT. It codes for CSADYRDRNTEAFF.

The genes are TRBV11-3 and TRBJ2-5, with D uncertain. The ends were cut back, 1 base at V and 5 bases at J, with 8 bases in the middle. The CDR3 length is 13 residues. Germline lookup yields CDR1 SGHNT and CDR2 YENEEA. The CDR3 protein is CASSLAPLETQYF. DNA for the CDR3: TGTGCCAGCAGCTTAGCCCCCCTGGAGACCCAGTACTTC.

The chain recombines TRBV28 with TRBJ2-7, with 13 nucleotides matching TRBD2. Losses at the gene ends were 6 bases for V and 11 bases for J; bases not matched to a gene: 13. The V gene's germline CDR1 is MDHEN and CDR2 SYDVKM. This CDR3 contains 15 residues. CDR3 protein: CASRPGGTSGREKYF. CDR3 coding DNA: TGTGCCAGCAGGCCAGGGGGCACTAGCGGGAGGGAAAAGTACTTC.